The next 25 T cell receptor beta chains were all read from a single sample in a study of T cell responses to AZD1222 COVID-19 vaccine. The repertoire was sequenced with immunoSEQ multiplex PCR; TCRdb's copy has only in-frame clones and lacks some. The sample consists of about 120,000 clones, approximately 88% of them appearing once. Sequenced here: peripheral blood, sampled on day 0 of AZD1222 vaccination. The source is an adult in good health.

V is TRBV27 and J is TRBJ1-2, with D possibly TRBD1 on 5 matching bases. The V and J ends lost 2 bases and 3 bases respectively, with 7 bases between them. CDR1 MNHEY and CDR2 SMNVEV come from the germline V gene (reference sequence). The CDR3 loop spans 13 amino acids. CDR3 bases: TGTGCCAGCAGTTTACAGGGCGACTATGGCTACACCTTC. Amino acids: CASSLQGDYGYTF.

V gene TRBV14 combines with J gene TRBJ2-3, with D maybe TRBD2 (6 bases). The CDR3 consists of 16 residues. Germline CDR1 SGHDN, CDR2 FVKESK. Between the trimmed V and J ends, which lost 0 bases and 0 bases, there was a span of 10 bases. The CDR3 nucleotides are TGTGCCAGCAGCCAAGATTCCGGGACTAGCACAGATACGCAGTATTTT. Its translation: CASSQDSGTSTDTQYF.

This clone was recorded only once. This chain links TRBV30 with TRBJ1-2; 9 bases are a match to TRBD1. Germline V gene sequence: CDR1 GTSNPN, CDR2 SVGIG (reference sequence). V lost 2 bases to trimming and J lost 4 bases; unmatched junction nucleotides: 11. This CDR3 contains 16 residues. The CDR3 sequence is CAWSSRGTGRSYGYTF. In DNA form, the CDR3 reads TGTGCCTGGAGTTCCCGAGGGACAGGGCGTAGCTATGGCTACACCTTC.

The chain has TRBV19 and TRBJ2-7; D might be TRBD1 (5 bases). CDR3 length: 16 residues. Germline lookup yields CDR1 LNHDA and CDR2 SQIVND (reference sequence). V was pared by 2 bases and J by 4 bases, with 18 bases between. DNA for the CDR3: TGTGCCAGTAGTATACCGGGTGGGGCAGGACAATACGAGCAGTACTTC. It translates to CASSIPGGAGQYEQYF.

The rearrangement links TRBV5-1 to TRBJ1-2; D gene uncertain. Deletions cut 0 bases from V and 1 base from J, with 4 bases between. There are 13 residues in the CDR3. Germline V gene lookup returns CDR1 SGHRS and CDR2 YFSETQ. DNA for the CDR3: TGCGCCAGCAGCTTGGAGGGTAACTATGGCTACACCTTC. Translation: CASSLEGNYGYTF.

V gene TRBV12-3 or TRBV12-4 combines with J gene TRBJ1-2; D not resolved. The CDR3 is made up of 13 amino acids. V was clipped by 6 bases and J by 4 bases, with 12 bases between them. CDR3 loop: CASSERETYGYTF. DNA for the CDR3: TGTGCCAGCAGCGAGCGGGAGACCTATGGCTACACCTTC.

V usage is TRBV5-1 and J usage is TRBJ2-7; D is unresolved. Trimming took 5 bases from V and 0 from J, leaving 12 bases between them. This CDR3 comprises 14 residues. Germline V gene sequence: CDR1 SGHRS, CDR2 YFSETQ. The CDR3: CASRGTLSSYEQYF. DNA for the CDR3: TGCGCCAGCAGGGGCACCTTGAGCTCCTACGAGCAGTACTTC.

V usage is TRBV7-2 and J usage is TRBJ1-5, with TRBD1 as a possible D gene (5 bases). The length of the CDR3 is 18 residues. Germline V gives CDR1 SGHTA, CDR2 FQGNSA. Trimming left V 2 bases short and J 5 bases short, with 22 bases between. The CDR3 reads CASSLRVPGLRGHQPQHF. The DNA of the CDR3 is TGTGCCAGCAGCTTACGGGTCCCTGGGCTGAGGGGCCATCAGCCCCAGCATTTT.

The chain couples TRBV19 to TRBJ2-7, with D perhaps TRBD2 (5 bases). V gave up 8 bases and J gave up 3 bases, with 14 bases separating them. The CDR3 consists of 13 residues. The germline V gene encodes CDR1 LNHDA and CDR2 SQIVND (reference sequence). The CDR3 region is CASHDYLGYEQYF. The CDR3 DNA reads as TGTGCCAGTCATGACTACCTAGGCTACGAGCAGTACTTC.

The chain carries TRBV18 and TRBJ2-4; D remains unclear. This CDR3 contains 15 residues. Germline lookup yields CDR1 KGHSH and CDR2 LQKENI. V was shortened by 0 bases and J by 2 bases, with 8 bases between the two germline ends. CDR3 sequence: CASSPPWGTKNIQYF. DNA of the CDR3: TGTGCCAGCTCACCACCGTGGGGTACCAAAAACATTCAGTACTTC.

A single count supports this clone. The CDR3 is CASSVGGPYTDTQYF. The CDR3, as DNA: TGTGCCAGCAGCGTAGGTGGGCCTTACACAGATACGCAGTATTTT. The chain recombines TRBV9 with TRBJ2-3; the D is unclear. Germline V gives CDR1 SGDLS, CDR2 YYNGEE. Trimming left V 0 bases short and J 2 bases short, with 10 bases between. The length of the CDR3 is 15 residues.

This rearrangement joins TRBV27 to TRBJ2-5; D unclear. The germline V gene has CDR1 MNHEY and CDR2 SMNVEV (reference sequence). The CDR3 has 14 residues. The V end was cut by 2 bases, the J end by 4 bases, with 11 bases between. The CDR3 region has the DNA TGTGCCAGCAGTTTACTCTCCGAACGAGAGACCCAGTACTTC. Translated, it gives CASSLLSERETQYF.

The chain combines TRBV9 with TRBJ2-5, with TRBD2 matching 12 bases. Germline trimming cut 0 bases from V and 1 base from J; bases unmatched to any gene: 4. Germline V gene lookup returns CDR1 SGDLS and CDR2 YYNGEE. The CDR3 is 17 amino acids. The CDR3, as DNA: TGTGCCAGCAGCGTAGCCCTAGCGGGGGGGCTCCAAGAGACCCAGTACTTC. Residues: CASSVALAGGLQETQYF.

The genes are TRBV6-5 and TRBJ1-2; TRBD1 might be the D (6 bases). The length of the CDR3 is 12 residues. CDR1 is MNHEY and CDR2 is SVGAGI in the germline V gene. V dropped 7 bases and J dropped 5 bases, with 11 bases sitting between them. CDR3 DNA sequence: TGTGCCAGCACTAACAGGGAGTATGGCTACACCTTC. Translation: CASTNREYGYTF.

The genes are TRBV6-5 and TRBJ1-5; maybe TRBD1 (5 bases). CDR3 length: 15 amino acids. Germline V gene sequence: CDR1 MNHEY, CDR2 SVGAGI. CDR3 nucleotides: TGTGCAGTCTCTACCGGGCAGGGAGGCAATCAGCCCCAGCATTTT. This encodes CAVSTGQGGNQPQHF.

V gene TRBV11-2 combines with J gene TRBJ2-3; D possibly corresponds to TRBD1 (6 bases). Trimming pared 4 bases from V and 1 base from J, leaving 9 bases between. The CDR3 consists of 14 residues. CDR1 is SGHAT and CDR2 is FQNNGV in the germline V gene. The CDR3 loop is CASSSRQGTDTQYF. In nucleotides, the CDR3 is TGTGCCAGCAGCTCTCGACAGGGCACAGATACGCAGTATTTT.

This chain connects TRBV12-1 to TRBJ1-1; the D segment call TRBD1 is taken from the table without a DNA check. TRBV12-1 is described as a pseudogene. The CDR3 sequence is 17 residues long. The DNA of the CDR3 is TGTGCCAGCAGCTCGACTGATTGGACAGGGAACGACACTGAAGCTTTCTTT. Its translation: CASSSTDWTGNDTEAFF.

This chain uses TRBV5-1 with TRBJ2-3; no clear D. The V gene lost 0 bases and the J gene lost 2 bases, with 13 bases spanning the gap. Per germline, CDR1 SGHRS and CDR2 YFSETQ. This CDR3 has 16 residues. The DNA of the CDR3 is TGCGCCAGCAGCTTGGCGGCGGACCCTGACACAGATACGCAGTATTTT. This sequence encodes CASSLAADPDTDTQYF.

The gene calls are TRBV3-1 (or the pseudogene TRBV3-2) and TRBJ2-5; TRBD2 matches at 13 bases. Germline V lookup: CDR1 LGHDT, CDR2 YNNKEL (reference sequence). CDR3 length: 18 residues. V was clipped by 0 bases and J by 2 bases; unmatched bases: 6. The CDR3 reads CASSQDYWTSGGQETQYF. The DNA for the CDR3 is TGTGCCAGCAGCCAAGACTATTGGACTAGCGGGGGTCAAGAGACCCAGTACTTC.

V is TRBV5-1 and J is TRBJ1-1; 9 nucleotides match TRBD1. The germline V gene encodes CDR1 SGHRS and CDR2 YFSETQ. This CDR3 is built from 13 residues. J gave up 4 bases and V 5 bases, and 3 bases lay outside the gene matches. CDR3 residues: CASRQGAPTEAFF. CDR3 nucleotides: TGCGCCAGCAGACAGGGGGCGCCCACTGAAGCTTTCTTT. Looking up the rest from reference TRBV5-1 and TRBJ1-1 gives the full variable domain: KAGVTQTPRYLIKTRGQQVTLSCSPISGHRSVSWYQQTPGQGLQFLFEYFSETQRNKGNFPGRFSGRQFSNSRSEMNVSTLELGDSALYLCASRQGAPTEAFFGQGTRLTVV.

The V and J genes are TRBV3-1 (or the pseudogene TRBV3-2) and TRBJ1-2, with D possibly TRBD1 on 5 matching bases. Germline assignment: CDR1 LGHDT and CDR2 YNNKEL (reference sequence). Trimming left V 0 bases short and J 7 bases short, with 18 bases between. The CDR3 spans 16 residues. CDR3 amino acids: CASSQELGRVGGGYTF. Written as DNA, the CDR3 is TGTGCCAGCAGCCAAGAGTTGGGCAGGGTTGGAGGTGGCTACACCTTC.

This clone occurred once. This chain links TRBV7-9 with TRBJ1-1; no clear D. Germline CDR1 and CDR2: SEHNR and FQNEAQ (reference sequence). V was pared by 5 bases and J by 1 base, with 14 bases between. This CDR3 is 15 amino acids long. As DNA, the CDR3 is TGTGCCAGCAGCCCCCCCGGGCTAGGGAACACTGAAGCTTTCTTT. This gives the protein CASSPPGLGNTEAFF.

The V gene is TRBV27, the J gene TRBJ1-4, with D possibly being TRBD1 (6 bases). The CDR3 is 15 residues long. V lost 3 bases to trimming and J lost 5 bases, with 13 bases between them. Germline V gene data show CDR1 as MNHEY and CDR2 as SMNVEV (reference sequence). The CDR3, as DNA: TGTGCCAGCAGTTTGGGGCAGGGGCTGAATGAAAAACTGTTTTTT. This encodes CASSLGQGLNEKLFF.

V is TRBV6-5 and J is TRBJ1-2; 7 nucleotides agree with TRBD1. CDR3 size: 13 residues. V lost 7 bases to trimming and J lost 6 bases; unmatched junction nucleotides: 8. Germline CDR1 reads MNHEY; CDR2 reads SVGAGI. In DNA form, the CDR3 reads TGTGCCAGCATGAGAGACAGGGTCGATGGCTACACCTTC. It is translated as CASMRDRVDGYTF.

CDR3 region: CASRNGLAGGYEQYF. The CDR3 nucleotides are TGTGCCAGCAGAAATGGACTAGCGGGGGGTTACGAGCAGTACTTC. The V gene is TRBV6-5, the J gene TRBJ2-7; 14 bases align to TRBD2. Germline V gives CDR1 MNHEY, CDR2 SVGAGI. V shed 6 bases, J shed 4 bases, and the junction held 5 bases outside the gene matches. This CDR3 region has 15 residues.